Detailed here is one TCR beta chain. Its antigen remains unidentified. Only in-frame clones appear in the TCRdb table, and some are missing; sequencing was by immunoSEQ multiplex PCR. This sample has some 150,000 clones; roughly 80% occur once, and the top ten carry approximately 27%. The data derive from a study of cytotoxic CD8 clonotypes in ibrutinib-treated CLL. In the study overall: Response sampling took place at median approximately eleven months of treatment, range 6 to 36. Broader study findings: Clonality increased with ibrutinib response but returned toward baseline at progression. Rare overall, public clonotypes shrank or held steady under therapy.

TCR beta libraries used roughly 2 micrograms of DNA from cryopreserved PBMCs. CDR1 is SGHVS, CDR2 FNYEAQ, per germline. The CDR3 covers 17 residues. The J segment lost 7 bases and the V segment lost 1 base, leaving 10 bases of the junction unmatched. The chain carries TRBV7-6 and TRBJ1-5; 10 nucleotides match TRBD1. This sample comprised PBMCs, obtained after 12 months of ibrutinib treatment. This sequence originates from a human donor with chronic lymphocytic leukemia. This CDR3 reads CASSLVSGTGEGQPQHF. The CDR3 DNA is TGTGCCAGCAGCTTAGTTAGTGGGACAGGGGAGGGCCAGCCCCAGCATTTT.